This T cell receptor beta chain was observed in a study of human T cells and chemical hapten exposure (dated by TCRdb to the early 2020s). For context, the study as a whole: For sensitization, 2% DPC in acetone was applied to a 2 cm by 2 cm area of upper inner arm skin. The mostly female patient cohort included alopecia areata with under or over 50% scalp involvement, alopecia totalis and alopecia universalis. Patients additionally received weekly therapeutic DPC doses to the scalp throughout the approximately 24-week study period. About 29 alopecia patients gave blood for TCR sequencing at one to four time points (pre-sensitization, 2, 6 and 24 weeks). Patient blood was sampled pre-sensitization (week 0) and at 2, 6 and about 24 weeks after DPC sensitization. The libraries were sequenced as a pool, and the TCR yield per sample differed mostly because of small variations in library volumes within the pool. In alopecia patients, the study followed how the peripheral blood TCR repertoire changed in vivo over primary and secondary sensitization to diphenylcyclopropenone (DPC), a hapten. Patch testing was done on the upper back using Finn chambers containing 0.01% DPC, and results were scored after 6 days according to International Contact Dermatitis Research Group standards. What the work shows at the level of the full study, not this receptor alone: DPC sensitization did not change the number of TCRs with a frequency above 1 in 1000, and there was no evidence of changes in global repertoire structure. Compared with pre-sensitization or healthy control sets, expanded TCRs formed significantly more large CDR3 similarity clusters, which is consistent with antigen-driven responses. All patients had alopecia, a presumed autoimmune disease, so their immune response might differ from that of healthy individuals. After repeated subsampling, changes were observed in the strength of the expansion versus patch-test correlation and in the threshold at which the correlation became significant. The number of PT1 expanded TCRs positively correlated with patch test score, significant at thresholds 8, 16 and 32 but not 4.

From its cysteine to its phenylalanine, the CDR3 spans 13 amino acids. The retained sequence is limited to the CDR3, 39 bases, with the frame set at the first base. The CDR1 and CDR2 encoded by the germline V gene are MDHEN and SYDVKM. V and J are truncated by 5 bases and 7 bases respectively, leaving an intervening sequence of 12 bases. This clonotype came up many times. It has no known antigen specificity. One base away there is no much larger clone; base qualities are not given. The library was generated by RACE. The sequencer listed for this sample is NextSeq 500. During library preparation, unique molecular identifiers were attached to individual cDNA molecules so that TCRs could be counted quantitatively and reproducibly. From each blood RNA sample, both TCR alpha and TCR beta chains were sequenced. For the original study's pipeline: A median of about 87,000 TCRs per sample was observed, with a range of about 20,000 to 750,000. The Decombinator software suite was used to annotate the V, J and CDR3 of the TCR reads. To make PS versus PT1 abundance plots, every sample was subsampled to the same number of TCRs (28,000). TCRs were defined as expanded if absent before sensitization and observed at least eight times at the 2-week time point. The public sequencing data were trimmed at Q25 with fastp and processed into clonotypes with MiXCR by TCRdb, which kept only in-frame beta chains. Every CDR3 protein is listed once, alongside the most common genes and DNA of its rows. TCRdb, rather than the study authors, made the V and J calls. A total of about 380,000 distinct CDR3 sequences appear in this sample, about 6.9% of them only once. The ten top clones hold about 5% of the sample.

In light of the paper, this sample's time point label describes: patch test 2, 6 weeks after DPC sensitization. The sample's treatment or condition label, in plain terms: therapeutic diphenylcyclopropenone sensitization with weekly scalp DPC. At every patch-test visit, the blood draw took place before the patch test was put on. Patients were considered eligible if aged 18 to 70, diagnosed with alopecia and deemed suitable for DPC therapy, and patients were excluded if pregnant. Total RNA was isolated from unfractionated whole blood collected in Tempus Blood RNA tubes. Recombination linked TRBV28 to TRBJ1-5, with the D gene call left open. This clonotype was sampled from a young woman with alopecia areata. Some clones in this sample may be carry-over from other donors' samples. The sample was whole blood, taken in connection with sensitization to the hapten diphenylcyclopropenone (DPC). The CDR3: CASSTTQDQPQHF. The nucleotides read TGTGCCAGCAGTACGACCCAGGACCAGCCCCAGCATTTT. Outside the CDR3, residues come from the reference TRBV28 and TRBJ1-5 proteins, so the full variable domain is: DVKVTQSSRYLVKRTGEKVFLECVQDMDHENMFWYRQDPGLGLRLIYFSYDVKMKEKGDIPEGYSVSREKKERFSLILESASTNQTSMYLCASSTTQDQPQHFGDGTRLSIL.